This T cell receptor (beta chain) was documented in a study of blood T cells in healthy people across ages. The ends lost 1 base at V and 1 base at J; junction bases unmatched: 5. The CDR3 loop spans 16 amino acids. Germline CDR1 reads SEHNR; CDR2 reads FQNEAQ (reference sequence). Primers used in a second PCR of roughly 6 to 11 cycles were a sample-barcoded 5' primer and a J-beta primer mix. Via MiXCR, TCRdb re-called the 5' RACE reads, giving one row per CDR3 protein. This sample yields 760,000 or so distinct CDR3 sequences, of which just under 25% are seen a single time; 9.4% belongs to the top ten. The donors, healthy Caucasians from Russia, were aged roughly 6 to 100. These data are also associated with another study on T cells of mothers and their children.

Sequencing was done on a sample of blood. The gene calls are TRBV7-9 and TRBJ1-1; 8 positions match TRBD1. The clonotype originates from a boy younger than 18 in good health. CDR3 nucleotide sequence: TGTGCCAGCAGCTTAGAAAGTCAGGGGGCGAACACTGAAGCTTTCTTT. Protein sequence: CASSLESQGANTEAFF.